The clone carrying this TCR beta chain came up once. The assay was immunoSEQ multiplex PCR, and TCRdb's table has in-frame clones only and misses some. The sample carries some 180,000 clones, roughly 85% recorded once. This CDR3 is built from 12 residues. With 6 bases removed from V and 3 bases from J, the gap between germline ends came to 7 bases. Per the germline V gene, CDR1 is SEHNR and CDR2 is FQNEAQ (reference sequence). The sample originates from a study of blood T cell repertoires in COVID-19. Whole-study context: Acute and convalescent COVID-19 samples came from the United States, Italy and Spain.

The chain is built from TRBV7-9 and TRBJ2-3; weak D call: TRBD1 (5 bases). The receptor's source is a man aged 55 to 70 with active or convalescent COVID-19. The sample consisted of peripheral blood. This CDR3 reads CASRRQTDTQYF. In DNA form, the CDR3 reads TGTGCCAGCAGAAGACAGACAGATACGCAGTATTTT.